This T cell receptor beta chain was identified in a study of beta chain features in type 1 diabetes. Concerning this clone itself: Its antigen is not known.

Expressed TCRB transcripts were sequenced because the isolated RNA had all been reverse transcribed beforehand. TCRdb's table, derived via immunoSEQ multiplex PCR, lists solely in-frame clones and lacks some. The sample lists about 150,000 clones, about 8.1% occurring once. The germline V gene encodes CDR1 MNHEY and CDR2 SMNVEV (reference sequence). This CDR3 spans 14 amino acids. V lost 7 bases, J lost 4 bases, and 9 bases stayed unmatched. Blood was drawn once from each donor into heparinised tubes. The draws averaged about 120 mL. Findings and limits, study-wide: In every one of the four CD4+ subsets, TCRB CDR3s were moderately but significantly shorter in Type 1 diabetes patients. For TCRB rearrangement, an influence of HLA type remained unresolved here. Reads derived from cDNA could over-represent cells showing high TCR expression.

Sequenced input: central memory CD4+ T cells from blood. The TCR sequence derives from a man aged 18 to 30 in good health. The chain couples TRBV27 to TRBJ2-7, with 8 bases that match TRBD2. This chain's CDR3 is CASKLSGGVYEQYF. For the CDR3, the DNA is TGTGCCAGCAAGCTAAGCGGGGGTGTATACGAGCAGTACTTC.